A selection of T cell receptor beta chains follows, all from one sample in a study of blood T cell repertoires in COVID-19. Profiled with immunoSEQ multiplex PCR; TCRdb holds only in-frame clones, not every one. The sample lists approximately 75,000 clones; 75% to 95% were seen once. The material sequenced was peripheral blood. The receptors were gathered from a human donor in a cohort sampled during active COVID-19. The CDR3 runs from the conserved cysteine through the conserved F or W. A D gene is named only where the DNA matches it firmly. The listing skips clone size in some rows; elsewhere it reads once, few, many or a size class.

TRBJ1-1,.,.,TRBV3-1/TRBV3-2,TGTGCCAGCAGCCAAGATTCTAAGCCCGGGGTTGAAGCTTTCTTT,CASSQDSKPGVEAFF
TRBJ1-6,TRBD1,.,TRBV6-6,TGTGCCAGCAGTTACTCGACAGGGACCAATTCACCCCTCCACTTT,CASSYSTGTNSPLHF
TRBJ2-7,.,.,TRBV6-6,TGTGCCAGCAGTACCCAGGGCCGTCGTGTCGAGCAGTACTTC,CASSTQGRRVEQYF
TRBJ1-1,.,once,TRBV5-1,TGCGCCAGCAGCAGCGGCAGAGTTAGCACTGAAGCTTTCTTT,CASSSGRVSTEAFF
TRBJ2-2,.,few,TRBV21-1,TGTGCCAGCCTACAAACCGGGACTAGCGGCCTGATGGGCACCGGGGAGCTGTTTTTT,CASLQTGTSGLMGTGELFF
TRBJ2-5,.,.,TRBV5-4,TGTGCCAGCAGTAGGGAGGCAGGAGTAGAGACCCAGTACTTC,CASSREAGVETQYF
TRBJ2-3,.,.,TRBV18,TGTGCCAGCTCACCGTCCCCCGGCGGTTTAAGCACAGATACGCAGTATTTT,CASSPSPGGLSTDTQYF
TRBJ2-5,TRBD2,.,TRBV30,TGTGCCCTGGGACTAGCGGGGGGGCGAGTCCGAGAGACCCAGTACTTC,CALGLAGGRVRETQYF
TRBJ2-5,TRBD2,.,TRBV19,TGTGCCAGTAGTATGGGAGGGATAAGGGTTCAAGAGACCCAGTACTTC,CASSMGGIRVQETQYF
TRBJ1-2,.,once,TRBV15,TGTGCCACCAGCAGAGGCAGGGAAGATGGCTACACCTTC,CATSRGREDGYTF
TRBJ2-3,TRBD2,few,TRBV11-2,TGTGCCAGCAGCTCAAGAGCGGGGAGCACAGATACGCAGTATTTT,CASSSRAGSTDTQYF
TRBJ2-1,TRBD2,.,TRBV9,TGTGCCAGTGCGGGAGCCTACAATGAGCAGTTCTTC,CASAGAYNEQFF
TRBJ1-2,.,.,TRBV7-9,TGTGCCAGCAGCTTAGTAGGGGCGGACTATGGCTACACCTTC,CASSLVGADYGYTF
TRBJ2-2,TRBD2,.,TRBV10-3,TGTGCCATCAGTGAGACGGGACTAGGGACCGGGGAGCTGTTTTTT,CAISETGLGTGELFF
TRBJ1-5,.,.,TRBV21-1,TGTGCCAGCAGCAAAGCGGACGGAGGAGGGGAGGAGGCGATGAGAAAGCCCCAGCATTTT,CASSKADGGGEEAMRKPQHF
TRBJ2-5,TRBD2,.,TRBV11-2,TGTGCCAGCAGCTTACCGGCGGGGGTGGGAGAGACCCAGTACTTC,CASSLPAGVGETQYF
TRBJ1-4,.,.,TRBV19,TGTGCCAGTAGTACAACAGGGAGTAATGAAAAACTGTTTTTT,CASSTTGSNEKLFF
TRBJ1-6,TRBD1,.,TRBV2,TGTGCCAGCACGACACAGGGGGAAGCTGATTCACCCCTCCACTTT,CASTTQGEADSPLHF
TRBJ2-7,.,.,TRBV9,TGTGCCAGCAGCGTAGGGTACGAGAACAGGGAGCAGTACTTC,CASSVGYENREQYF
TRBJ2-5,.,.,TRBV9,TGTGCCAGCAGCGTAACTCCCTCGGGACACCAGTACTTC,CASSVTPSGHQYF
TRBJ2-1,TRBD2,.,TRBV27,TGTGCCAGCGGGCCTCTAGCGGGGGGCCGCAATGAGCAGTTCTTC,CASGPLAGGRNEQFF
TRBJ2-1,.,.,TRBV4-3,TGCGCCAGCAGCCAAGATTGGAGGACAGGAGGGAATGAGCAGTTCTTC,CASSQDWRTGGNEQFF
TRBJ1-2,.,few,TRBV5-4,TGTGCCAGCAGCTTGGAGCAGGCAGGGAACTATGGCTACACCTTC,CASSLEQAGNYGYTF